The 27 T cell receptor beta chains below were found in one sample sequenced in a study of cytomegalovirus exposure and HLA in healthy donors. The PCR made use of 60 Vbeta and 13 Jbeta primers. Clones were sequenced by immunoSEQ multiplex PCR, and TCRdb holds only the in-frame ones, with some missing. The table shows over 150,000 clones, with around 80% occurring only once. Sequencing was done on a sample of PBMCs. The receptors originated from a woman between 40 and 55 years old in good health and CMV-seronegative.

Regarding this clone: This sample also contains other DNA sequences that code for the same CDR3. V usage is TRBV7-9 and J usage is TRBJ2-7; tentative D call: TRBD1 (6 bases). The germline V gene has CDR1 SEHNR and CDR2 FQNEAQ (reference sequence). CDR3 size: 15 residues. Deletions cut 6 bases from V and 5 bases from J, with 20 bases between. The CDR3 nucleotides read TGTGCCAGCAGTCCTCGGGACAAAGGCATCCACGAGCAGTACTTC. Translation: CASSPRDKGIHEQYF.

The chain has TRBV30 and TRBJ2-6; D is undetermined. The CDR3 covers 12 residues. Trimming shortened V by 4 bases and J by 1 base, and 2 bases separated the two germline ends. Germline lookup yields CDR1 GTSNPN and CDR2 SVGIG (reference sequence). The CDR3 region is CAWISGANVLTF. The CDR3 DNA reads TGTGCCTGGATATCTGGGGCCAACGTCCTGACTTTC.

V usage is TRBV11-1 and J usage is TRBJ2-7; 9 bases map to TRBD1. In germline, CDR1 is SGHAT, CDR2 FQDESV (reference sequence). The CDR3 is 15 amino acids. With 2 bases clipped from V and 4 bases from J, the junction kept 6 bases outside the gene matches. The CDR3 DNA reads TGTGCCAGCAGCTTATCGGGACAGGGTGTATACGAGCAGTACTTC. Encoded protein: CASSLSGQGVYEQYF. Based on the CDR3 plus reference TRBV11-1 and TRBJ2-7, the full variable domain is EAEVAQSPRYKITEKSQAVAFWCDPISGHATLYWYRQILGQGPELLVQFQDESVVDDSQLPKDRFSAERLKGVDSTLKIQPAELGDSAMYLCASSLSGQGVYEQYFGPGTRLTVT.

The J gene is TRBJ2-3, the V gene TRBV27, with TRBD2 matching 7 bases. CDR1 is MNHEY, CDR2 SMNVEV, per germline (reference sequence). The V segment lost 7 bases and the J segment 7 bases; nucleotides outside the gene matches: 8. CDR3 size: 13 residues. The CDR3 sequence is CASTSSGAYTQYF. The CDR3 coding sequence is TGTGCCAGCACCTCCAGCGGGGCCTATACGCAGTATTTT.

The chain joins TRBV5-1 to TRBJ2-1, with 11 nucleotides matching TRBD1. This CDR3 region has 15 residues. With 4 bases clipped from V and 6 bases from J, the junction kept 6 bases outside the gene matches. The germline gives CDR1 SGHRS, CDR2 YFSETQ. Here the CDR3 reads CASSPGTGGVNEQFF. Written as DNA, the CDR3 is TGCGCCAGCAGCCCCGGGACAGGGGGAGTCAATGAGCAGTTCTTC.

This chain connects TRBV18 to TRBJ1-1; 8 positions agree with TRBD1. This CDR3 region has 14 residues. Trimming took 2 bases from V and 6 from J; bases not matched to a gene: 5. Germline-derived CDR1 and CDR2 are KGHSH and LQKENI. CDR3 DNA sequence: TGTGCCAGCTCACCAGCGACAGGGGAACCTGAAGCTTTCTTT. Translated, it gives CASSPATGEPEAFF.

This clone was found a few times. The DNA of the CDR3 is TGTGCCAGCAGTGAACGTGGCTACACCTTC. It yields the protein CASSERGYTF. This sequence joins TRBV6-1 and TRBJ1-2; D is unclear. With 2 bases removed from V and 7 bases from J, the gap between germline ends came to 2 bases. The CDR3 is 10 amino acids. The V gene's germline CDR1 is MNHNS and CDR2 SASEGT.

The chain has TRBV6-5 and TRBJ2-7, with 10 nucleotides matching TRBD1. The CDR3 runs to 15 residues. CDR1 MNHEY and CDR2 SVGAGI come from the germline V gene. Germline trimming cut 3 bases from V and 3 bases from J; bases unmatched to any gene: 5. The CDR3 DNA is TGTGCCAGCAGTTATACCGGGACAGGGGTCTACGAGCAGTACTTC. Translating gives CASSYTGTGVYEQYF.

The V and J genes are TRBV29-1 and TRBJ2-5; no definite D call. The CDR3 runs 14 residues. Per germline, CDR1 SQVTM and CDR2 ANQGSEA. V lost 1 base and J lost 4, with 13 bases in between. CDR3 protein: CSVEARGHGETQYF. Here the CDR3 DNA reads TGCAGCGTTGAAGCCAGAGGCCACGGAGAGACCCAGTACTTC.

V usage is TRBV5-1 and J usage is TRBJ2-7; D ambiguous. The CDR3 is made up of 18 amino acids. CDR1 and CDR2 (germline): SGHRS, YFSETQ. Trimming removed 4 bases from V and 2 bases from J, with 25 bases in between. This CDR3 is CASSRSRSGSYEAYEQYF. The CDR3 DNA reads TGCGCCAGCAGCAGGTCTAGGAGTGGATCTTATGAAGCCTACGAGCAGTACTTC.

The chain is built from TRBV5-1 and TRBJ1-5, with D possibly TRBD1 on 5 matching bases. V was shortened by 0 bases and J by 3 bases, with 10 bases between the two germline ends. The CDR3 spans 15 residues. Germline V lookup: CDR1 SGHRS, CDR2 YFSETQ. This CDR3 is CASSLEGANNQPQHF. The CDR3 DNA reads as TGCGCCAGCAGCTTGGAAGGGGCCAACAATCAGCCCCAGCATTTT.

The rearrangement links TRBV7-9 to TRBJ2-3, with 10 bases fitting TRBD2. V was clipped by 3 bases and J by 8 bases; unmatched bases: 11. Germline V CDR1 and CDR2: SEHNR, FQNEAQ (reference sequence). This CDR3 region has 16 residues. CDR3 DNA sequence: TGTGCCAGCAGCTTCACGAGCGGGAGGGCCTCGGGTACGCAGTATTTT. Amino acid sequence: CASSFTSGRASGTQYF.

The count of this clone is one. J is TRBJ1-2 and V is TRBV21-1; TRBD1, the D gene given by the table, was not confirmed from the DNA. TRBV21-1 is marked as a pseudogene. This CDR3 contains 15 residues. CDR3 nucleotides: TGTGCCAGAAGAACCCGATCGGCCAGGGGCCTTAGCTACACCTTC. Protein: CARRTRSARGLSYTF.

The rearrangement joins TRBV27 to TRBJ1-2; 8 bases align to TRBD1. The V gene end was trimmed by 2 bases and the J gene end by 7 bases; junction bases not matched to a gene: 6. The CDR3 spans 14 residues. Looked up from germline, CDR1 is MNHEY and CDR2 is SMNVEV (reference sequence). The DNA for the CDR3 is TGTGCCAGCAGTTTACAGGGGGCGCGAGGTGGCTACACCTTC. Protein product: CASSLQGARGGYTF.

This clone was seen just once. The chain is built from TRBV25-1 and TRBJ1-1; 7 bases line up with TRBD1. The CDR3 contains 11 residues. Germline values: CDR1 MGHDK, CDR2 SYGVNS. V dropped 4 bases and J dropped 10; count of bases not matched to a gene: 3. The DNA of the CDR3 is TGTGCCAGCAGTGGGCGGGACAGAGCTTTCTTT. It encodes CASSGRDRAFF.

V and J are TRBV7-9 and TRBJ1-5, with 9 bases identical to TRBD1. With 7 bases clipped from V and 6 bases from J, the junction kept 10 bases outside the gene matches. Germline-derived CDR1 and CDR2 are SEHNR and FQNEAQ (reference sequence). This CDR3 is 15 amino acids long. The chain's CDR3 is CASMPGTGSVQPQHF. In DNA form, the CDR3 reads TGTGCCAGCATGCCCGGGACAGGGAGTGTTCAGCCCCAGCATTTT.

This clone was observed a few times. The rearrangement joins TRBV30 to TRBJ1-1; D gene unclear. This CDR3 is built from 13 residues. Trimming took 2 bases from V and 5 from J, leaving 12 bases between them. Germline assignment: CDR1 GTSNPN and CDR2 SVGIG (reference sequence). The CDR3 loop reads CAWSPTAGTEAFF. DNA of the CDR3: TGTGCCTGGAGTCCGACTGCCGGGACTGAAGCTTTCTTT. Filled out from reference TRBV30 and TRBJ1-1, the complete variable domain reads SQTIHQWPATLVQPVGSPLSLECTVEGTSNPNLYWYRQAAGRGLQLLFYSVGIGQISSEVPQNLSASRPQDRQFILSSKKLLLSDSGFYLCAWSPTAGTEAFFGQGTRLTVV.

CDR3 in amino acids: CAISESEVEQFF. The CDR3 coding sequence is TGTGCCATCAGTGAGTCAGAGGTGGAGCAGTTCTTC. This chain uses TRBV10-3 with TRBJ2-1; D is uncertain. V lost 0 bases, J lost 10 bases, and 7 bases lay in between. Germline V CDR1 and CDR2: ENHRY, SYGVKD. This CDR3 has 12 residues.

This chain links TRBV5-1 with TRBJ2-3; a possible D gene is TRBD2 (5 bases). V lost 0 bases, J lost 3 bases, and 20 bases lay in between. This CDR3 spans 18 amino acids. CDR1 is SGHRS, CDR2 YFSETQ, per germline. In DNA form, the CDR3 reads TGCGCCAGCAGCTTGGCGGGGTCAGCCCACCCAGAAACAGATACGCAGTATTTT. This codes for CASSLAGSAHPETDTQYF.

The gene calls are TRBV12-5 and TRBJ1-1; D unresolved. Trimming removed 5 bases from V and 5 bases from J, with 12 bases in between. Germline V gives CDR1 LGHNT, CDR2 FRNRAP. The length of the CDR3 is 13 residues. The CDR3 nucleotides are TGTGCTAGTGGTCCCCCCAGGTGGACTGAAGCTTTCTTT. Protein product: CASGPPRWTEAFF.

V is TRBV28 and J is TRBJ1-1; 10 bases fit TRBD1. J lost 4 bases, V lost 8 bases, and 7 bases had no gene match. Germline CDR1 and CDR2: MDHEN and SYDVKM. The CDR3 runs 14 residues. The CDR3 is CASVRTGGVTEAFF. CDR3 DNA: TGTGCCAGCGTGAGGACAGGGGGAGTCACTGAAGCTTTCTTT.

This clone has just a few counts. This chain joins TRBV4-1 and TRBJ1-4; no reliable D call. Trimming left V 5 bases short and J 8 bases short, with 12 bases between. CDR3 length equals 13 residues. The V gene's germline CDR1 is MGHRA and CDR2 YSYEKL. In DNA, the CDR3 is TGCGCCAGCAGCGTTCGGGTTGGAGAAAAACTGTTTTTT. Translating it yields CASSVRVGEKLFF.

This clone was observed a single time. The chain is built from TRBV5-1 and TRBJ2-3, with 9 bases fitting TRBD2. There are 16 residues in the CDR3. The V gene's germline CDR1 is SGHRS and CDR2 YFSETQ. With V trimmed by 4 bases and J by 0 bases, 6 bases remained unmatched. The CDR3 sequence is CASSDYSGGSTDTQYF. The CDR3 coding sequence is TGCGCCAGCAGCGACTATAGCGGGGGAAGCACAGATACGCAGTATTTT. Complete variable domain (other parts from reference TRBV5-1 and TRBJ2-3): KAGVTQTPRYLIKTRGQQVTLSCSPISGHRSVSWYQQTPGQGLQFLFEYFSETQRNKGNFPGRFSGRQFSNSRSEMNVSTLELGDSALYLCASSDYSGGSTDTQYFGPGTRLTVL.

V gene TRBV27 combines with J gene TRBJ1-6; TRBD1 matches 8 bases. V shed 5 bases and J 9 bases; nucleotides not matched to a gene: 9. Germline CDR1 is MNHEY and CDR2 is SMNVEV (reference sequence). This CDR3 has 15 residues. CDR3 coding DNA: TGTGCCAGCAGTCAAGGACAGGGTCCAAGTTCACCCCTCCACTTT. As protein: CASSQGQGPSSPLHF.

This sequence joins TRBV7-8 and TRBJ2-3, with D tentatively TRBD1 (5 bases). Looked up from germline, CDR1 is SGHVS and CDR2 is FQNEAQ. Trimming removed 1 base from V and 4 bases from J, with 18 bases in between. The CDR3 is made up of 17 amino acids. CDR3 nucleotide sequence: TGTGCCAGCAGCTTAGTCCGGCAGGGTTGGTCTCCAGATACGCAGTATTTT. This codes for CASSLVRQGWSPDTQYF.

The table lists this clone with a few counts. The genes are TRBV2 and TRBJ1-1, with TRBD1 matching 7 bases. V lost 6 bases and J lost 6; bases outside the gene matches: 4. Germline V gene sequence: CDR1 SNHLY, CDR2 FYNNEI. The CDR3 length is 12 residues. The CDR3 protein is CASSSDRAEAFF. CDR3 in DNA: TGTGCCAGCAGCTCCGACAGGGCTGAAGCTTTCTTT.

This clone was detected once. This chain links TRBV7-8 with TRBJ2-1, with 12 bases aligning to TRBD2. CDR3 length: 17 amino acids. Losses at the gene ends were 1 base for V and 3 bases for J; bases not matched to a gene: 4. The germline V gene has CDR1 SGHVS and CDR2 FQNEAQ. The CDR3 sequence: CASSLGGLAGIYNEQFF. CDR3 bases: TGTGCCAGCAGCTTAGGAGGACTAGCGGGGATCTACAATGAGCAGTTCTTC.